The rows below give T cell receptor beta chains drawn from one sample of a study of T cell responses to AZD1222 COVID-19 vaccine. Profiling relied on immunoSEQ multiplex PCR, and the TCRdb table lists in-frame clones only, not all of them. The repertoire holds 150,000 or so clones, with 88% as singletons. The sequences come from peripheral blood, collected on day 0 of AZD1222 vaccination. These receptors were collected from an adult in good health. CDR3s leave out the opening cysteine and the closing phenylalanine or tryptophan. Fields, in order: J gene, V gene, CDR3 protein.

J: TRBJ2-3
V: TRBV6-5
CDR3: ASSFTGPTDTQY

J: TRBJ2-7
V: TRBV7-8
CDR3: ASSLGVGLWEQY

J: TRBJ1-5
V: TRBV4-3
CDR3: ASSQEKNQPQH

J: TRBJ1-4
V: TRBV6-1
CDR3: ASSEGGATNEKLF

J: TRBJ1-2
V: TRBV5-4
CDR3: ASREGRENYGYT

J: TRBJ2-2
V: TRBV6-2/TRBV6-3
CDR3: ASSSRTGGTGELF

J: TRBJ2-1
V: TRBV7-9
CDR3: ASSSLGGNEQF

J: TRBJ1-6
V: TRBV18
CDR3: ASSPKGGRGSPLH

J: TRBJ1-2
V: TRBV6-1
CDR3: ASSEGGLRGYT

J: TRBJ2-1
V: TRBV5-4
CDR3: ASSLARSSWAEQF

J: TRBJ1-1
V: TRBV28
CDR3: ASSLGTSKVNTEAF

J: TRBJ2-2
V: TRBV3-1/TRBV3-2
CDR3: ASSLRQGDTGELF

J: TRBJ1-1
V: TRBV20-1
CDR3: SASLSRSTEAF

J: TRBJ1-1
V: TRBV28
CDR3: AGRTGLNTEAF

J: TRBJ1-1
V: TRBV5-1
CDR3: ASSSVPGTANTEAF

J: TRBJ1-2
V: TRBV9
CDR3: ASSVGVSLDYGYT

J: TRBJ2-1
V: TRBV7-2
CDR3: ASSVTSGYNEQF

J: TRBJ2-3
V: TRBV6-5
CDR3: ASSYPGTGGSDTQY

J: TRBJ2-2
V: TRBV10-3
CDR3: AITRTGNTGELF

J: TRBJ2-7
V: TRBV20-1
CDR3: SATTGYEQY

J: TRBJ2-7
V: TRBV7-2
CDR3: ASSPRGIPSYEQY

J: TRBJ2-7
V: TRBV27
CDR3: ASSWRGGYEQY

J: TRBJ2-5
V: TRBV19
CDR3: ASSASRGASTQY

J: TRBJ1-5
V: TRBV7-8
CDR3: ASSLDGYNNQPQH

J: TRBJ2-1
V: TRBV10-3
CDR3: AISESRTGATGNEQF

J: TRBJ1-4
V: TRBV5-6
CDR3: ASSSRTGVEKLF

J: TRBJ1-2
V: TRBV5-4
CDR3: ASSSASGQDYGYT

J: TRBJ2-5
V: TRBV7-6
CDR3: ASSPRTPRGQETQY

J: TRBJ1-2
V: TRBV7-9
CDR3: AEGEYGYT

J: TRBJ1-5
V: TRBV12-3/TRBV12-4
CDR3: ASTTQERQPQH

J: TRBJ2-1
V: TRBV2
CDR3: ASSDWDPGNEQF

J: TRBJ2-2
V: TRBV15
CDR3: ATSRDVRETGELF

J: TRBJ2-7
V: TRBV7-2
CDR3: ASSPDRTFSSYEQY

J: TRBJ1-5
V: TRBV6-1
CDR3: ASSDLRGSNQPQH

J: TRBJ1-2
V: TRBV28
CDR3: ASSSPGSTSGYGYT

J: TRBJ2-7
V: TRBV20-1
CDR3: SARHSYEQY

J: TRBJ2-5
V: TRBV18
CDR3: ASSPTASGGGQETQY

J: TRBJ2-6
V: TRBV28
CDR3: ASRIGGTGANVLT

J: TRBJ1-6
V: TRBV2
CDR3: ASSMGDRDSPLH

J: TRBJ1-4
V: TRBV11-2
CDR3: ASSLVHDEKLF

J: TRBJ1-5
V: TRBV18
CDR3: ASSPPGGRSEPQH

J: TRBJ1-1
V: TRBV7-2
CDR3: ASREMSGGNTEAF

J: TRBJ1-5
V: TRBV4-1
CDR3: ASSHGQGGHQPQH

J: TRBJ1-4
V: TRBV30
CDR3: AWSVGICTNEKLF

J: TRBJ2-7
V: TRBV27
CDR3: ASSFLSSPWEQY

J: TRBJ1-2
V: TRBV27
CDR3: ASRPNQGAGYT

J: TRBJ1-1
V: TRBV3-1/TRBV3-2
CDR3: ASSQGPGGRGSTEAF

J: TRBJ2-3
V: TRBV5-1
CDR3: ASSTVGARMGQY

J: TRBJ1-1
V: TRBV11-3
CDR3: ASSAGINTEAF

J: TRBJ2-3
V: TRBV13
CDR3: ASSFRHGETDTQY

J: TRBJ2-2
V: TRBV4-3
CDR3: ASSQDLLAAGELF